This is a list of T cell receptor beta chains from one sample in a study of sequential checkpoint blockade in melanoma. TCRdb's table, derived via immunoSEQ multiplex PCR, lists solely in-frame clones and lacks some. The sample comprises some 30,000 clones, more than 65% of which are singletons, and roughly 18% rests with the top ten. Here the sequenced sample was CD8+ T cells sorted from blood (inferred from file names), taken from a patient given nivolumab and ipilimumab in sequence. These receptor sequences come from a human donor with melanoma. CDR3s include the opening cysteine and the closing phenylalanine or tryptophan. A D gene is named only where the DNA matches it firmly. Clone size is stated in some rows and not others, as once, few, many or a class when expanded.

v_gene: TRBV4-1
j_gene: TRBJ1-1
abundance: -
d_gene: -
CDR3aa: CASSQAGTQGAFF
CDR3nt: TGCGCCAGCAGCCAAGCCGGGACACAGGGAGCTTTCTTT

v_gene: TRBV7-6
j_gene: TRBJ1-1
abundance: many
d_gene: -
CDR3aa: CASSLQEGLEAFF
CDR3nt: TGTGCCAGCAGCTTACAAGAGGGCCTTGAAGCTTTCTTT

v_gene: TRBV30
j_gene: TRBJ2-1
abundance: -
d_gene: -
CDR3aa: CAWSVAGVGEQFF
CDR3nt: TGTGCCTGGAGTGTAGCAGGGGTAGGGGAGCAGTTCTTC

v_gene: TRBV6-5
j_gene: TRBJ2-7
abundance: -
d_gene: -
CDR3aa: CASSYSSSGWHEQYF
CDR3nt: TGTGCCAGCAGTTACTCTTCCAGCGGGTGGCACGAGCAGTACTTC

v_gene: TRBV30
j_gene: TRBJ1-2
abundance: -
d_gene: -
CDR3aa: CAWSVLWPSRYGYTF
CDR3nt: TGTGCCTGGAGTGTTCTTTGGCCCTCTCGCTATGGCTACACCTTC

v_gene: TRBV5-1
j_gene: TRBJ1-1
abundance: -
d_gene: -
CDR3aa: CASSLVTGRDTEAFF
CDR3nt: TGCGCCAGCAGCTTGGTCACAGGGAGGGACACTGAAGCTTTCTTT

v_gene: TRBV4-1
j_gene: TRBJ2-7
abundance: -
d_gene: -
CDR3aa: CASSLKDSVNYEQYF
CDR3nt: TGCGCCAGCAGCCTAAAGGACAGCGTGAACTACGAGCAGTACTTC

v_gene: TRBV4-2
j_gene: TRBJ2-3
abundance: -
d_gene: -
CDR3aa: CASSQAASHTDTQYF
CDR3nt: TGTGCCAGCAGCCAAGCGGCTAGCCACACAGATACGCAGTATTTT

v_gene: TRBV7-9
j_gene: TRBJ1-4
abundance: once
d_gene: TRBD1
CDR3aa: CASSLEDRAEKLFF
CDR3nt: TGTGCCAGCAGCTTAGAGGACAGGGCCGAAAAACTGTTTTTT

v_gene: TRBV7-9
j_gene: TRBJ1-1
abundance: -
d_gene: TRBD1
CDR3aa: CANTGGAEAFF
CDR3nt: TGTGCCAACACAGGGGGGGCCGAAGCTTTCTTT

v_gene: TRBV4-1
j_gene: TRBJ2-3
abundance: few
d_gene: TRBD1
CDR3aa: CASSQGTGGHTDTQYF
CDR3nt: TGTGCCAGCAGCCAAGGGACAGGGGGCCACACAGATACGCAGTATTTT

v_gene: TRBV5-6
j_gene: TRBJ1-6
abundance: -
d_gene: -
CDR3aa: CASNEGALWSPLHF
CDR3nt: TGTGCCAGCAACGAAGGGGCCCTTTGGTCACCCCTCCACTTT

v_gene: TRBV7-6
j_gene: TRBJ2-7
abundance: -
d_gene: -
CDR3aa: CASSLALRDTYEQYF
CDR3nt: TGTGCCAGCAGCTTAGCCCTCCGGGACACCTACGAGCAGTACTTC

v_gene: TRBV19
j_gene: TRBJ2-2
abundance: -
d_gene: TRBD1
CDR3aa: CASSIGPGGTGELFF
CDR3nt: TGTGCCAGTAGTATCGGCCCAGGGGGTACCGGGGAGCTGTTTTTT

v_gene: TRBV28
j_gene: TRBJ1-6
abundance: -
d_gene: -
CDR3aa: CASNLVFASPLHF
CDR3nt: TGTGCCAGCAATCTAGTCTTCGCTTCACCCCTCCACTTT

v_gene: TRBV28
j_gene: TRBJ1-2
abundance: -
d_gene: -
CDR3aa: CASSFPAAHYGYTF
CDR3nt: TGTGCCAGCAGTTTTCCGGCGGCCCACTATGGCTACACCTTC

v_gene: TRBV10-3
j_gene: TRBJ1-3
abundance: -
d_gene: TRBD1
CDR3aa: CAISGTRDRENGNTIYF
CDR3nt: TGTGCCATCAGTGGGACCAGGGACAGGGAAAATGGAAACACCATATATTTT